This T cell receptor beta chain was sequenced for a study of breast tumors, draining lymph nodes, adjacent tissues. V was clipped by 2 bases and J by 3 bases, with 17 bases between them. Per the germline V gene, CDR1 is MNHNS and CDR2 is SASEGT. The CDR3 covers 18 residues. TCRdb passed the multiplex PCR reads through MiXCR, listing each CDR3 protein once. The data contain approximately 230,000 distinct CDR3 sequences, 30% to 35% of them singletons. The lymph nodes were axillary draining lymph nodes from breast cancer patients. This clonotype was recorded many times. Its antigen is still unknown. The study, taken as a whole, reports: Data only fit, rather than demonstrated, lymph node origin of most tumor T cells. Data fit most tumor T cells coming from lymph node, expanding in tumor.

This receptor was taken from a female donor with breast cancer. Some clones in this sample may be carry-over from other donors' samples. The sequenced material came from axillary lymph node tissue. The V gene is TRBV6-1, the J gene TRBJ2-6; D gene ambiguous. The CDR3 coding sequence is TGTGCCAGCAGTGAAACGATCCCCGGCTCAGGTGGGGCCAACGTCCTGACTTTC. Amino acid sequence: CASSETIPGSGGANVLTF.